Sequencing of this T cell receptor beta chain was carried out in a study of spatial heterogeneity in lung cancer. This clonotype was seen at least ten times. The size of this beta chain means little, since it is a stray read in a library made for alpha chains. Trimming removed 4 bases at V and 5 bases at J, with 23 bases between. CDR1 is GTSNPN and CDR2 is SVGIG in the germline V gene (reference sequence). The length of the CDR3 is 16 residues. TCRdb itself ran the 5' RACE reads through MiXCR, one entry per CDR3 protein. The table includes about 13,000 distinct CDR3 sequences, roughly 5.2% detected once. Time point: sample taken at primary tumor resection. Tumor, nontumor lung or frozen PBMC supplied whole RNA, sequenced without sorting. A total of approximately 75 untreated early-stage non-small cell lung cancer patients served as donors.

The chain recombines TRBV30 with TRBJ1-2, with D possibly matching TRBD1 (6 bases). The source material was lung tumor tissue, sampled at surgery. This TCR derives from a human donor with early-stage non-small cell lung cancer. The CDR3, as DNA: TGTGCCTGGACTCCGCAGGGGACCGGCCGCGGGTATGGCTACACCTTC. Translating it yields CAWTPQGTGRGYGYTF.